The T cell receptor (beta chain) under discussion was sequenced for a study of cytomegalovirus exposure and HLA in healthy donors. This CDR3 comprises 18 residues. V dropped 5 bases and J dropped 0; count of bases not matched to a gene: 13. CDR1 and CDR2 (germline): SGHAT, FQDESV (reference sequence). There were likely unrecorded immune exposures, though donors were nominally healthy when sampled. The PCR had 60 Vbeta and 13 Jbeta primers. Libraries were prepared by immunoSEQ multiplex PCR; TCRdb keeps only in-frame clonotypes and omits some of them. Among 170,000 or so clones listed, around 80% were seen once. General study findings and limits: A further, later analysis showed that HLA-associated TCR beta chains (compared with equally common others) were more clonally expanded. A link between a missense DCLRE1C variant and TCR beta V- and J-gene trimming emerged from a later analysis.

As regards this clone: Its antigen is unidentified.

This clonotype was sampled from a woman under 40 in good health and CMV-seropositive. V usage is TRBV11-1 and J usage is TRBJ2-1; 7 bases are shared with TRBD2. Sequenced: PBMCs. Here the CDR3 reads CASSGRDEPSGSYNEQFF. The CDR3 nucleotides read TGTGCCAGCAGCGGCCGGGACGAGCCTAGCGGCTCCTACAATGAGCAGTTCTTC.